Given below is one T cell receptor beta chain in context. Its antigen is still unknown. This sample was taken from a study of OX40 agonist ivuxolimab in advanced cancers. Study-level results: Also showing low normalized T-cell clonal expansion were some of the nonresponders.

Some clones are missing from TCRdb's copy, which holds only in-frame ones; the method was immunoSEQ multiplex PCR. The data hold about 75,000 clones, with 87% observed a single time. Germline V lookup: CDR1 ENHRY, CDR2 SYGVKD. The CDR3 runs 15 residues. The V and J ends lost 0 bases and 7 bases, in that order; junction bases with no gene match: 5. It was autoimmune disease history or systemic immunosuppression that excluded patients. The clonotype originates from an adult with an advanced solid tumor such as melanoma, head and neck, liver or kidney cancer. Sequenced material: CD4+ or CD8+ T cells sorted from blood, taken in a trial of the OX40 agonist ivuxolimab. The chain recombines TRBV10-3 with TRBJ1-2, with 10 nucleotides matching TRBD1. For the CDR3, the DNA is TGTGCCATCAGTGAGTCGACAGGGGGCATTGGTGGCTACACCTTC. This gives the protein CAISESTGGIGGYTF.